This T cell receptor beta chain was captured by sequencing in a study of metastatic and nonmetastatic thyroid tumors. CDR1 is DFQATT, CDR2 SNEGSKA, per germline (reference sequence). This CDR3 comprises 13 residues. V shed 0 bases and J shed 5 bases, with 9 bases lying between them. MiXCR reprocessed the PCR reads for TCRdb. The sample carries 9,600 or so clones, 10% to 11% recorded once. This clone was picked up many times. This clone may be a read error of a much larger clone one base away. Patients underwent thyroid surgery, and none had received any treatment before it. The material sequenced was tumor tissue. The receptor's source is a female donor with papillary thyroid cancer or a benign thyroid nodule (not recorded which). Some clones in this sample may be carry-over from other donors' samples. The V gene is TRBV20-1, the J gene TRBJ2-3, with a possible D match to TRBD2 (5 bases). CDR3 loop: CSARDMAGDTQYF. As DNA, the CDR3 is TGCAGTGCTAGAGATATGGCGGGAGATACGCAGTATTTT.